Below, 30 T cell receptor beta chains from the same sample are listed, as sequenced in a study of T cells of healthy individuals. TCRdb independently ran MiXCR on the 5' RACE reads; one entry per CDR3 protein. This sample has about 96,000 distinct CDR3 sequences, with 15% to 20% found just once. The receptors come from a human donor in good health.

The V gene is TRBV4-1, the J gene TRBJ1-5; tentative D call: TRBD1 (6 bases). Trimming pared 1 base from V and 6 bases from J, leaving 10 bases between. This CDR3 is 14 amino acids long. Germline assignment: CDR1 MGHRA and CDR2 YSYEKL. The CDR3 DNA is TGCGCCAGCAGCCAAGTCAGGGGATTTCAGCCCCAGCATTTT. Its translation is CASSQVRGFQPQHF.

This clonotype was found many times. The CDR3 loop reads CASSWDSTDTQYF. The CDR3 DNA is TGTGCCAGCAGCTGGGACAGCACAGATACGCAGTATTTT. This chain links TRBV7-2 with TRBJ2-3; TRBD1 or TRBD2 may be the D gene (5 bases each). Germline assignment: CDR1 SGHTA and CDR2 FQGNSA. Trimming took 4 bases from V and 0 from J, leaving 5 bases between them. The CDR3 contains 13 residues.

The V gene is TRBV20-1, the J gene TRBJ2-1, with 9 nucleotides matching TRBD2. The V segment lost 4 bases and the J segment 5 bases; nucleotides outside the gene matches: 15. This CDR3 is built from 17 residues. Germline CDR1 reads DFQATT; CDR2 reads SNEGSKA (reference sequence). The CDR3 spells CSATLRASGILNNEQFF. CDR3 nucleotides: TGCAGTGCTACCCTCCGGGCTAGCGGGATCCTAAACAATGAGCAGTTCTTC.

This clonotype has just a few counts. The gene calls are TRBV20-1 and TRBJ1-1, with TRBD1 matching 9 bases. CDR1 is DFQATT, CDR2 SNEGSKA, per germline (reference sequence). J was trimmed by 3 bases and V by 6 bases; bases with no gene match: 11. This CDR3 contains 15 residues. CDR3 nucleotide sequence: TGCAGTGCCACCGGGACAGGGTCTTACTACACTGAAGCTTTCTTT. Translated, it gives CSATGTGSYYTEAFF.

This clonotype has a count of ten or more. CDR3 DNA: TGCAGTGCTAGCGCGTGGCAGACCTACGAGCAGTACTTC. Translating gives CSASAWQTYEQYF. The chain couples TRBV20-1 to TRBJ2-7; D is unresolved. The CDR3 length is 13 residues. In germline, CDR1 is DFQATT, CDR2 SNEGSKA (reference sequence). V gave up 3 bases and J gave up 2 bases, with 11 bases separating them.

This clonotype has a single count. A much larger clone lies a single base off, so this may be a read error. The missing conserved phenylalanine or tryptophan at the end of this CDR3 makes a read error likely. Here the CDR3 DNA reads TGTGCCAGCAGCCGGGACAGGGGGAACTCCTATAATTCACCCCTCCACTTG. This translates into CASSRDRGNSYNSPLHL. The chain uses TRBV6-5 and TRBJ1-6; 11 bases align to TRBD1. Germline trimming cut 6 bases from V and 0 bases from J; bases unmatched to any gene: 4. The CDR3 covers 17 residues. Germline V gene lookup returns CDR1 MNHEY and CDR2 SVGAGI.

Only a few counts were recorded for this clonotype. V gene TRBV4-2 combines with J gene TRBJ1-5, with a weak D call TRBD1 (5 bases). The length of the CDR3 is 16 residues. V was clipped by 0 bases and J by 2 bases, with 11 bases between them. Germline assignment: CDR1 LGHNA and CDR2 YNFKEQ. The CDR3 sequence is CASSQDRGVRNQPQHF. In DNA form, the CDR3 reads TGTGCCAGCAGCCAAGATCGGGGGGTGCGCAATCAGCCCCAGCATTTT.

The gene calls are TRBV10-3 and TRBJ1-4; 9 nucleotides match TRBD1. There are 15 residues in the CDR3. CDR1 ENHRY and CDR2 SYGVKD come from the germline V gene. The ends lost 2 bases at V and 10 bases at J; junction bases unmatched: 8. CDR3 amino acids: CAISERDREIGKLFF. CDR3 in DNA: TGTGCCATCAGTGAGAGGGACAGGGAGATAGGAAAACTGTTTTTT.

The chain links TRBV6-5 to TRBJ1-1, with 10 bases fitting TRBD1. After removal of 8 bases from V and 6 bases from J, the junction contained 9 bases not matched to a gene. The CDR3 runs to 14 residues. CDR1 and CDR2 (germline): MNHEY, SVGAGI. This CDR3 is CASSWDRGVPEAFF. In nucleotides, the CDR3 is TGTGCCAGCTCCTGGGACAGGGGAGTCCCTGAAGCTTTCTTT.

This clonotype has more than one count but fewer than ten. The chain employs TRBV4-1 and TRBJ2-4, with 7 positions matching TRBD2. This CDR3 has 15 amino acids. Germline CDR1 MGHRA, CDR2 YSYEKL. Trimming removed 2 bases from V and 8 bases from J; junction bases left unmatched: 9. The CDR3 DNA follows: TGCGCCAGCAGCCAAACAGGACTAGTTCGGGACATTCAGTACTTC. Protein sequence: CASSQTGLVRDIQYF.

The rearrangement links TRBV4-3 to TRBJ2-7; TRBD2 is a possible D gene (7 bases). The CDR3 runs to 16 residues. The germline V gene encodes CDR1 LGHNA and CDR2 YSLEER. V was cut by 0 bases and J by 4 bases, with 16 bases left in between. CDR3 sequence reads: CASSQELGGGGYEQYF. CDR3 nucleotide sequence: TGCGCCAGCAGCCAAGAACTAGGGGGGGGCGGGTACGAGCAGTACTTC.

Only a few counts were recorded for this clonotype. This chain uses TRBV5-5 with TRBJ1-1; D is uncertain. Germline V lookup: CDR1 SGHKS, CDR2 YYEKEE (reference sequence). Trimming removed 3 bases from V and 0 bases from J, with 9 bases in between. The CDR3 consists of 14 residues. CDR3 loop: CASSYDGLNTEAFF. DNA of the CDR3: TGTGCCAGCAGCTATGACGGCCTGAACACTGAAGCTTTCTTT. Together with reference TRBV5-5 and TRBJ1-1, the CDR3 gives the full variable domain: DAGVTQSPTHLIKTRGQQVTLRCSPISGHKSVSWYQQVLGQGPQFIFQYYEKEERGRGNFPDRFSARQFPNYSSELNVNALLLGDSALYLCASSYDGLNTEAFFGQGTRLTVV.

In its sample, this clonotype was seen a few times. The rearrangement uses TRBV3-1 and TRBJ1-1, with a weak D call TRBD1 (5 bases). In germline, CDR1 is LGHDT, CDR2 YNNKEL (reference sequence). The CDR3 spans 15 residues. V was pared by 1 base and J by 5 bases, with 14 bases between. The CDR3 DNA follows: TGTGCCAGCAGCCAAGGCGGACACCCGGCGACTGAAGCTTTCTTT. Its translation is CASSQGGHPATEAFF.

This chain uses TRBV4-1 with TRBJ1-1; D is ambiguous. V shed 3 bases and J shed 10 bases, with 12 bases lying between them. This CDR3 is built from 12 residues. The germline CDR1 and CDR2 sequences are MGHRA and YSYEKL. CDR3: CASSQGDPGAFF. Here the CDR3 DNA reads TGCGCCAGCAGCCAGGGAGACCCAGGAGCTTTCTTT.

Here the CDR3 reads CASSLGGRMNTEAFF. CDR3 bases: TGTGCCAGCAGTTTAGGTGGCCGGATGAACACTGAAGCTTTCTTT. V usage is TRBV28 and J usage is TRBJ1-1; D uncertain. Germline V gives CDR1 MDHEN, CDR2 SYDVKM. The ends were cut back, 2 bases at V and 0 bases at J, with 10 bases in the middle. The CDR3 spans 15 residues.

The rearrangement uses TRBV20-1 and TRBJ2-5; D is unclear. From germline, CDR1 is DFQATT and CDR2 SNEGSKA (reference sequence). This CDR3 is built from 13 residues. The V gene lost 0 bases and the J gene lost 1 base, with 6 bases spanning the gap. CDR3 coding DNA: TGCAGTGCTAGAGAACCAGCCCAAGAGACCCAGTACTTC. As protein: CSAREPAQETQYF.

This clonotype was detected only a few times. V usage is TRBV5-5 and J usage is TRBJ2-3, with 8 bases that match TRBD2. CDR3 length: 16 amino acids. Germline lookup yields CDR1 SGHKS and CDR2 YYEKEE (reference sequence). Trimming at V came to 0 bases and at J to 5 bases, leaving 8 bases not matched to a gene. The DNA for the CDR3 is TGTGCCAGCAGCTTGGGTTGGACTAGCTTGGGAGATACGCAGTATTTT. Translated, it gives CASSLGWTSLGDTQYF.

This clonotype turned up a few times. The CDR3 DNA is TGTGCCAGCAGCTCCCAGCCGAGCTCCTACGAGCAGTACTTC. This codes for CASSSQPSSYEQYF. The chain carries TRBV9 and TRBJ2-7; no clear D. Trimming cost V 4 bases and J 0 bases, with 11 bases left between them. The germline gives CDR1 SGDLS, CDR2 YYNGEE. The CDR3 has 14 amino acids.

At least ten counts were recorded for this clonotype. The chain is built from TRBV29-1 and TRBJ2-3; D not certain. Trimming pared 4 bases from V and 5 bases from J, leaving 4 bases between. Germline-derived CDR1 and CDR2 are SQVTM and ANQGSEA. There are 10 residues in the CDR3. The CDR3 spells CSVAVDTQYF. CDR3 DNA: TGCAGCGTTGCCGTAGATACGCAGTATTTT.

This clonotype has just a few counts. CDR3 amino acids: CASTGTDTQYF. CDR3 DNA: TGTGCCAGCACAGGGACAGATACGCAGTATTTT. The chain uses TRBV27 and TRBJ2-3; the D gene is possibly TRBD1 (5 bases). The CDR3 runs 11 residues. CDR1 MNHEY and CDR2 SMNVEV come from the germline V gene (reference sequence). Trimming pared 7 bases from V and 3 bases from J, leaving 5 bases between.

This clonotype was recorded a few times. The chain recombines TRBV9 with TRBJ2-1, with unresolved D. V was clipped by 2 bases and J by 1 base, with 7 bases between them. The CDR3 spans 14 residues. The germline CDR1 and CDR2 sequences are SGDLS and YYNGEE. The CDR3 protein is CASSVSTSYNEQFF. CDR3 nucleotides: TGTGCCAGCAGCGTCTCGACATCCTACAATGAGCAGTTCTTC.

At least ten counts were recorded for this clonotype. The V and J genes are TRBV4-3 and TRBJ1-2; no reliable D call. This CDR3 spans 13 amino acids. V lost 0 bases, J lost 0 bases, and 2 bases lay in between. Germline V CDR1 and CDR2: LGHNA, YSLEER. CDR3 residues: CASSQDANYGYTF. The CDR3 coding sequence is TGCGCCAGCAGCCAAGACGCTAACTATGGCTACACCTTC.

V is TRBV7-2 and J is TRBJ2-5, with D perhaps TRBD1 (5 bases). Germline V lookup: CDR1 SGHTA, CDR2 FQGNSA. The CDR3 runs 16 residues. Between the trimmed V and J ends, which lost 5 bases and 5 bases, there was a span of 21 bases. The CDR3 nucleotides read TGTGCCAGCAGCCATCTCTCAGGGTTGAGTTGGGAGACCCAGTACTTC. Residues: CASSHLSGLSWETQYF.

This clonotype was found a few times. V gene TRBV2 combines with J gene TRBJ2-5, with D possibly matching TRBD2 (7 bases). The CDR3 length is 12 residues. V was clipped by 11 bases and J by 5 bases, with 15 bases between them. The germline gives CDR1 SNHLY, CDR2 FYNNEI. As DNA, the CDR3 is TGTGCCGGCCCGGGGGGCCCGGAGACCCAGTACTTC. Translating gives CAGPGGPETQYF.

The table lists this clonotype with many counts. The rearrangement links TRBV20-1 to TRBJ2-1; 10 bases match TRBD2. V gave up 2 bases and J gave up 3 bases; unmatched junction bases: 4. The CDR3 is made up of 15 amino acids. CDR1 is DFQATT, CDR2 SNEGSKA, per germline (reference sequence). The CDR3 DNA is TGCAGTGCTAGAATCGCTAGCGGGGGCTACAATGAGCAGTTCTTC. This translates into CSARIASGGYNEQFF.

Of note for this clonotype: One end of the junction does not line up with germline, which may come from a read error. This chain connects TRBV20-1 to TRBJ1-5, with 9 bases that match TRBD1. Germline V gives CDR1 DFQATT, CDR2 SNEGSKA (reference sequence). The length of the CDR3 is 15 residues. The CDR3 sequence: CSASPGTGFNQPKHF. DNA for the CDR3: TGCAGTGCTAGTCCCGGGACAGGGTTCAATCAGCCCAAGCATTTT.

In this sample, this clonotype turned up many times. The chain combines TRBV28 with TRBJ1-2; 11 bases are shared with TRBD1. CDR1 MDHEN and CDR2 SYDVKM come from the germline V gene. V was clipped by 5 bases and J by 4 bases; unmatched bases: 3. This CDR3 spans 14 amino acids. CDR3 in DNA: TGTGCCAGCAGTACCGGGACAGGGGGCTATGGCTACACCTTC. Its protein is CASSTGTGGYGYTF.

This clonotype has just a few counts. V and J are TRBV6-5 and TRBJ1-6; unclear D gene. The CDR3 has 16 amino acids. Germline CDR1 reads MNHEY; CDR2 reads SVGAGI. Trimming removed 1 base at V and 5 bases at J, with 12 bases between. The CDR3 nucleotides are TGTGCCAGCAGTTACTACGACCGAGAGGATAATTCACCCCTCCACTTT. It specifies CASSYYDREDNSPLHF.

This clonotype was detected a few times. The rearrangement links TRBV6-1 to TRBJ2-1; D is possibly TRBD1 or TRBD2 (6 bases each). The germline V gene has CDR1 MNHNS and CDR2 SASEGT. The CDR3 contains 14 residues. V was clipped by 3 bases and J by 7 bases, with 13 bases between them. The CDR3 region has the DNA TGTGCCAGCAGTGAGACGGGGGCTTTTAATGAGCAGTTCTTC. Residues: CASSETGAFNEQFF.

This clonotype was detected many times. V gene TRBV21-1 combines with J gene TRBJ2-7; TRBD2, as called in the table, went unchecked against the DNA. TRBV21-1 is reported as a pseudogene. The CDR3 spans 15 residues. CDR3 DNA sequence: TGTGCCAGCAGCCCCCGCGGGCGGTCTAGCAACGAGCAGTACTTC. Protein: CASSPRGRSSNEQYF.